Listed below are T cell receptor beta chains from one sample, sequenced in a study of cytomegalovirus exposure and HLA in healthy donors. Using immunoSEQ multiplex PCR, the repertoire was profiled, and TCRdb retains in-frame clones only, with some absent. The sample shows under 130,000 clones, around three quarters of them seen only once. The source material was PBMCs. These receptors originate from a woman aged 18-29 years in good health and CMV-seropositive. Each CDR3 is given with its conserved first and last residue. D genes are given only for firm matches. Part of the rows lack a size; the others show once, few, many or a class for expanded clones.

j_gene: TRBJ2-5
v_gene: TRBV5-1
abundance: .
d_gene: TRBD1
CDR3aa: CASSADAGGTQYF
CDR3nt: TGCGCCAGCAGCGCGGACGCAGGGGGGACCCAGTACTTC

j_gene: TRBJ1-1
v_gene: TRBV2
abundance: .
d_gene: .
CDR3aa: CASRGVSVEF
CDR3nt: TGTGCCAGCCGGGGGGTCTCCGTTGAATTT

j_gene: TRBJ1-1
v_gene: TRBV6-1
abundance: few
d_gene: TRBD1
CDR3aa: CASSEWTGRAFF
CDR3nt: TGTGCCAGCAGTGAATGGACAGGGAGGGCTTTCTTT

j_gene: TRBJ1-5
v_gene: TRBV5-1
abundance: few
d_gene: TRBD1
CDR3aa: CASSLDRESKPQHF
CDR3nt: TGCGCCAGCAGCCTGGACAGGGAGTCGAAGCCCCAGCATTTT

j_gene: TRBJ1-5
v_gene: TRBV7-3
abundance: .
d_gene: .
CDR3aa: CASSLVRVVVQPQHF
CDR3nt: TGTGCCAGCAGCTTAGTCAGGGTCGTCGTTCAGCCCCAGCATTTT

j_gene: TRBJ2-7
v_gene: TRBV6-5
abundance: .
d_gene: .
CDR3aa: CASSPPPGSRQYF
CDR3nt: TGTGCCAGCAGTCCTCCACCAGGAAGTAGGCAGTACTTC

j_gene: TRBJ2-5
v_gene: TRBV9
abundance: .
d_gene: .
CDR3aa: CASSMEGGSQETQYF
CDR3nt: TGTGCCAGCAGCATGGAAGGCGGGTCACAAGAGACCCAGTACTTC

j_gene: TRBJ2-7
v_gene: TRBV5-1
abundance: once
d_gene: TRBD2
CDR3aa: CASSLTSGDYEQYF
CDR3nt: TGCGCCAGCAGCCTGACTAGCGGTGACTACGAGCAGTACTTC

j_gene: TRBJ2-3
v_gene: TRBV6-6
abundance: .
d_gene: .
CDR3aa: CASSPDRYTDTQYF
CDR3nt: TGTGCCAGCAGTCCAGACAGATACACAGATACGCAGTATTTT

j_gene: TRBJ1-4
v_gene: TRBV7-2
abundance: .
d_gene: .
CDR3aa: CASSLGRSNEKLFF
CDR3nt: TGTGCCAGCAGCTTAGGGAGGTCTAATGAAAAACTGTTTTTT

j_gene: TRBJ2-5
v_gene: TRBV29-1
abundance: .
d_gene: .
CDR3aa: CSGGWGGHPETQYF
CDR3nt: TGCAGCGGGGGGTGGGGGGGACATCCAGAGACCCAGTACTTC

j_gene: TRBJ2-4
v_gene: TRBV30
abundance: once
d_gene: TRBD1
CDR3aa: CAGWDRKNIQYF
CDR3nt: TGTGCCGGCTGGGACAGGAAAAACATTCAGTACTTC

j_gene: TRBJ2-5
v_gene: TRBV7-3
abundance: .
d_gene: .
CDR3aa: CASSQGRGETQYF
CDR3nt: TGTGCCAGCAGCCAGGGTCGGGGGGAGACCCAGTACTTC

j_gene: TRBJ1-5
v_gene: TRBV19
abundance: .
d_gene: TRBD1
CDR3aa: CASTGTGFQPQHF
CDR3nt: TGTGCCAGTACCGGGACAGGGTTCCAGCCCCAGCATTTT

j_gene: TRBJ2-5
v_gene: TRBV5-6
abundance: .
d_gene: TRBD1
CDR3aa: CASSRDRVKTQYF
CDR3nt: TGTGCCAGCAGCCGGGACAGGGTTAAGACCCAGTACTTC

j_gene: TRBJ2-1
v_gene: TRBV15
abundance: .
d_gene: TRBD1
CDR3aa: CATGTGSSYNEQFF
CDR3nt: TGTGCCACCGGGACAGGGAGCTCCTACAATGAGCAGTTCTTC

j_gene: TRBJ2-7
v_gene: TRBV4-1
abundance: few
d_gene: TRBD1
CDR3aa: CASSQEPDRGGIEQYF
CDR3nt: TGCGCCAGCAGCCAGGAGCCGGACAGGGGGGGCATCGAGCAGTACTTC

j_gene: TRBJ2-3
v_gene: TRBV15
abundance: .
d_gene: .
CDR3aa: CATSRELDTSTDTQYF
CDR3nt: TGTGCCACCAGCAGAGAACTCGATACGAGCACAGATACGCAGTATTTT

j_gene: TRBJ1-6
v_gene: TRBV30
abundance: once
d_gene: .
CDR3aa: CACKQGYLSPLHF
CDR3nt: TGTGCCTGCAAACAGGGATATTTGTCACCCCTCCACTTT

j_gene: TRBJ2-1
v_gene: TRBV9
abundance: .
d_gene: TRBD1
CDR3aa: CASSVGGGPHNEQFF
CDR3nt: TGTGCCAGCAGCGTAGGAGGGGGCCCCCACAATGAGCAGTTCTTC

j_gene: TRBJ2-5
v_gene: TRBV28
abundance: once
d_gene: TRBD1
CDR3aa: CASLRQGQETQYF
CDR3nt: TGTGCCAGCTTGAGACAGGGTCAAGAGACCCAGTACTTC

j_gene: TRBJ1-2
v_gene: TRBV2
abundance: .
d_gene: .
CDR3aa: CAGSRDTGSGGYTF
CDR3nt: TGTGCCGGCTCCCGGGACACAGGTTCGGGCGGCTACACCTTC

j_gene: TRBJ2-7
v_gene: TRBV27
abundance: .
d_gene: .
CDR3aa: CASSLRGGPSYEQYF
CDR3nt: TGTGCCAGCAGTTTACGCGGGGGCCCCTCCTACGAGCAGTACTTC

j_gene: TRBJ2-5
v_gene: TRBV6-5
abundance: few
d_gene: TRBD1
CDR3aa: CASSSDRGPVQETQYF
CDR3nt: TGTGCCAGCAGTTCTGACAGGGGTCCTGTTCAAGAGACCCAGTACTTC

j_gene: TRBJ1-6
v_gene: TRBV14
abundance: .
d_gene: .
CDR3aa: CASSRAEAYNSPLHF
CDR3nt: TGTGCCAGCAGCCGAGCGGAGGCCTATAATTCACCCCTCCACTTT

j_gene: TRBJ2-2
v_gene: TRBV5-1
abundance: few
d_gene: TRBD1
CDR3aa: CATRQGAGTGELFF
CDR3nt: TGCGCCACCCGACAGGGGGCTGGCACCGGGGAGCTGTTTTTT

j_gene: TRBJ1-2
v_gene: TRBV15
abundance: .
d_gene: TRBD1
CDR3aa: CATSGFPGQSPYGYTF
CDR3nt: TGTGCCACCAGCGGATTCCCGGGACAGAGTCCCTATGGCTACACCTTC

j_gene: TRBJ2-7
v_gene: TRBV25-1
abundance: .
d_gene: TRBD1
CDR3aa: CASSARQGMTNEQYF
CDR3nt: TGTGCCAGCAGTGCAAGACAGGGTATGACTAACGAGCAGTACTTC

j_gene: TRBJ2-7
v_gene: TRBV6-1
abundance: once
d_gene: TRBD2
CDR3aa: CASSESPTSGNYEQYF
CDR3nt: TGTGCCAGCAGTGAATCTCCGACTAGCGGGAACTACGAGCAGTACTTC

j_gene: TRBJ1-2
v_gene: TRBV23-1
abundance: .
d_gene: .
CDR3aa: CASAGIVLSTF
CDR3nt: TGCGCCAGCGCAGGGATCGTTTTGAGCACCTTC

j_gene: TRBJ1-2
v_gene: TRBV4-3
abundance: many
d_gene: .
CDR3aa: CASSPQVAENYGYTF
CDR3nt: TGCGCCAGCAGCCCCCAGGTGGCAGAGAACTATGGCTACACCTTC

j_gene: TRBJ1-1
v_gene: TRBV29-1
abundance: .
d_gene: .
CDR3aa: CSVGDADTEAFF
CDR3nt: TGCAGCGTTGGTGATGCAGACACTGAAGCTTTCTTT

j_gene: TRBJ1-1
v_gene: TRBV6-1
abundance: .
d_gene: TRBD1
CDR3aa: CASRATGVLNTEAFF
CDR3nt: TGTGCCAGCAGAGCAACAGGGGTGTTGAACACTGAAGCTTTCTTT

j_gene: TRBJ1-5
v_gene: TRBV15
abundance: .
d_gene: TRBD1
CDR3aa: CATSGGTGYRHQPQHF
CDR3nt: TGTGCCACCAGCGGAGGGACAGGGTACCGACATCAGCCCCAGCATTTT